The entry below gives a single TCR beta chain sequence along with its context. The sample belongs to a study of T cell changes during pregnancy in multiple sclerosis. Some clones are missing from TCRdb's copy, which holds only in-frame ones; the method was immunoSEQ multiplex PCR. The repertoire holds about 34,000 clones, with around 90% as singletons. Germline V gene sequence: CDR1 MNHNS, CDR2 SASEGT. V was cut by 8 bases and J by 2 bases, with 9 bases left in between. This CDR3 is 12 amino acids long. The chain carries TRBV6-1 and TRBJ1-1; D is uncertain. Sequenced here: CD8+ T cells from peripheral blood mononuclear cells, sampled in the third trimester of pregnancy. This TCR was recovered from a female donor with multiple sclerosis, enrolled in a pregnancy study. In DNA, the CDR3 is TGTGCCAGCCTCAGAAGAAACACTGAAGCTTTCTTT. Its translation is CASLRRNTEAFF.